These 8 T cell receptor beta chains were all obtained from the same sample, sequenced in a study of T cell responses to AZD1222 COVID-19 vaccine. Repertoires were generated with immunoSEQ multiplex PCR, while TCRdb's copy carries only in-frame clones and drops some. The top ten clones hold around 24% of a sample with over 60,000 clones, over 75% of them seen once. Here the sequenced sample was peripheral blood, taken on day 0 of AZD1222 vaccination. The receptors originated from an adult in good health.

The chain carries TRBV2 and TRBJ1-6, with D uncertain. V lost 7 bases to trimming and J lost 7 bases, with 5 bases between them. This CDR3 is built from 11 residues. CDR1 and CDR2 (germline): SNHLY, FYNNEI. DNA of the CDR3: TGTGCCAGCAAACAGAATTCACCCCTCCACTTT. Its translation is CASKQNSPLHF.

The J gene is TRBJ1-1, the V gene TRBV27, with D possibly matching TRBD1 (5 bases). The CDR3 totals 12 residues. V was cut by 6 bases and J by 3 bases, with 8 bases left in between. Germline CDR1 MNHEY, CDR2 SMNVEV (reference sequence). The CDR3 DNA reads TGTGCCAGCAGAGACAGTTACACTGAAGCTTTCTTT. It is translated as CASRDSYTEAFF.

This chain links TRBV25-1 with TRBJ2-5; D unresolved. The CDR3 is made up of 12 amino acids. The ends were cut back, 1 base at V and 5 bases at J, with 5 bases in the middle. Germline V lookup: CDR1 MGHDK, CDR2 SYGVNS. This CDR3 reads CASSELGETQYF. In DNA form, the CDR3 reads TGTGCCAGCAGTGAATTGGGGGAGACCCAGTACTTC.

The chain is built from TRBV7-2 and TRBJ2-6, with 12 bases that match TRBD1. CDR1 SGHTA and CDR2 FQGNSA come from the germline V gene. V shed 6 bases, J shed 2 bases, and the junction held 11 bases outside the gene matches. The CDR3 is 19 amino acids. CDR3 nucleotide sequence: TGTGCCAGCAGATATCAACCGGGACAGGGGGCGACTGGGGCCAACGTCCTGACTTTC. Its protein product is CASRYQPGQGATGANVLTF.

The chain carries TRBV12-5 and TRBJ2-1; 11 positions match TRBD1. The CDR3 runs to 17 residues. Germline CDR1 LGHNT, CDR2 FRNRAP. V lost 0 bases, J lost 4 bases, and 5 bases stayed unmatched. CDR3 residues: CASGLVLGQGAYNEQFF. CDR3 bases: TGTGCTAGTGGTTTGGTACTAGGACAGGGGGCTTACAATGAGCAGTTCTTC.

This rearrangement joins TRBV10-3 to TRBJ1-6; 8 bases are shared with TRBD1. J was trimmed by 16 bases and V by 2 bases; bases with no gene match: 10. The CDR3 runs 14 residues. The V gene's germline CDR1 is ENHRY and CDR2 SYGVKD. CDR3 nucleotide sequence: TGTGCCATCAGTGAGAGGGACAGGCGGGGGTCTCTCCACTTT. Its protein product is CAISERDRRGSLHF.

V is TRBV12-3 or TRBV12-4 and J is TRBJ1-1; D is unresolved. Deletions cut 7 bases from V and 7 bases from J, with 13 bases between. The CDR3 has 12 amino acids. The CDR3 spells CASTLDGGEAFF. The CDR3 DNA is TGTGCCAGCACCCTGGACGGCGGTGAAGCTTTCTTT.

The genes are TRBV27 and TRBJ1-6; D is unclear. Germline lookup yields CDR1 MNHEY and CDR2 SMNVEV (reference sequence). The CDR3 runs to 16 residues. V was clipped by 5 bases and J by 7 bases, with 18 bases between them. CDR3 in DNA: TGTGCCAGCAGTCCAAGTCAATGGCAGGTGAATTCACCCCTCCACTTT. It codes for CASSPSQWQVNSPLHF.